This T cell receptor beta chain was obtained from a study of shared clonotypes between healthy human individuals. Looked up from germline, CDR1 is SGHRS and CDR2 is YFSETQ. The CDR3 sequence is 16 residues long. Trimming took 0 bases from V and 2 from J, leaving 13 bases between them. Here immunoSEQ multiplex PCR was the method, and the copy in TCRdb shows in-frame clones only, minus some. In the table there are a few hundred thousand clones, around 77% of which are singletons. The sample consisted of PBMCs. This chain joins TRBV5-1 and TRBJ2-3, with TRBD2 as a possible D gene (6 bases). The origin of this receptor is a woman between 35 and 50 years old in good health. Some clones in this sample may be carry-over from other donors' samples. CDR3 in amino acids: CASSLDSGFNTDTQYF. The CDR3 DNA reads TGCGCCAGCAGCTTGGATAGCGGCTTCAACACAGATACGCAGTATTTT.